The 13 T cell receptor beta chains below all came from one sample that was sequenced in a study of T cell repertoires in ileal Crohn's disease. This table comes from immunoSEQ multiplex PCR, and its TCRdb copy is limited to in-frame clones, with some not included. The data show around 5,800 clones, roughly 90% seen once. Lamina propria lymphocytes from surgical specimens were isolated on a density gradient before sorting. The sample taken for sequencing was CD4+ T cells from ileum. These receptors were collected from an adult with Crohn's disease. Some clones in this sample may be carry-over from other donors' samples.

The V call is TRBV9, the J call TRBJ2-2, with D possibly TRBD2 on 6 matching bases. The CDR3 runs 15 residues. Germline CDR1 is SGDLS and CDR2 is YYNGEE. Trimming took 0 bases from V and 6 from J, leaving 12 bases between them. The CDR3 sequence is CASSVEEGLAGELFF. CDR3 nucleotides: TGTGCCAGCAGCGTAGAGGAGGGCCTAGCCGGGGAGCTGTTTTTT.

The CDR3 nucleotides read TGTGCCAGCAGCCAAGGGAGGGCGGGAGGGGATTCTGAGCAGTTCTTC. It translates to CASSQGRAGGDSEQFF. The chain uses TRBV4-2 and TRBJ2-1; TRBD2 agrees at 9 bases. V gave up 1 base and J gave up 9 bases; unmatched junction bases: 10. CDR1 and CDR2 (germline): LGHNA, YNFKEQ. CDR3 length equals 16 residues.

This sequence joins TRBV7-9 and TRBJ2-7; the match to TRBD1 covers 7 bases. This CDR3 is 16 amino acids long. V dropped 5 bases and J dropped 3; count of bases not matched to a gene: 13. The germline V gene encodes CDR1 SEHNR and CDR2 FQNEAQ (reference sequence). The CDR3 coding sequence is TGTGCCAGCAGCCTGACCACCGGGACAGCTAGCTACGAGCAGTACTTC. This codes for CASSLTTGTASYEQYF.

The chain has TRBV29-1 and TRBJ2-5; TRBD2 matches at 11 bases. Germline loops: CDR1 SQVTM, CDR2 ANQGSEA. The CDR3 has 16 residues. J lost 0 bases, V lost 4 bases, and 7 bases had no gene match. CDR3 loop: CSVGLAGGLYQETQYF. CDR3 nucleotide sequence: TGCAGCGTTGGCCTAGCGGGAGGCCTGTACCAAGAGACCCAGTACTTC.

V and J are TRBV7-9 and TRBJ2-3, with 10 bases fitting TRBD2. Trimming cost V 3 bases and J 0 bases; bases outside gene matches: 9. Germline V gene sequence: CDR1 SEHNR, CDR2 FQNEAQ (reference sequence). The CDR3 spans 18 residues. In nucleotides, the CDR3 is TGTGCCAGCAGCTTCTCAGCGGGAGGGCTGGGTAGCACAGATACGCAGTATTTT. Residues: CASSFSAGGLGSTDTQYF. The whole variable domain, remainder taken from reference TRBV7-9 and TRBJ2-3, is DTGVSQNPRHKITKRGQNVTFRCDPISEHNRLYWYRQTLGQGPEFLTYFQNEAQLEKSRLLSDRFSAERPKGSFSTLEIQRTEQGDSAMYLCASSFSAGGLGSTDTQYFGPGTRLTVL.

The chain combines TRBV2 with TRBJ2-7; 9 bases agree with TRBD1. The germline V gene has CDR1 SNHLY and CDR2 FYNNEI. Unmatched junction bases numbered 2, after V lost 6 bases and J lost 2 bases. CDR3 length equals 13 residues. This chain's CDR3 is CASRDRGPYEQYF. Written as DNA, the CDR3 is TGTGCCAGCAGGGACAGGGGCCCCTACGAGCAGTACTTC.

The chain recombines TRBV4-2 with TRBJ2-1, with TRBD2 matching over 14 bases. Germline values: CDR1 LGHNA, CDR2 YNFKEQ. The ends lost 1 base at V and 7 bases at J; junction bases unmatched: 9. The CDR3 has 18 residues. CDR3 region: CASSQAVGGTSGRNEQFF. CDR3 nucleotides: TGTGCCAGCAGCCAAGCCGTTGGAGGGACTAGCGGGAGAAATGAGCAGTTCTTC.

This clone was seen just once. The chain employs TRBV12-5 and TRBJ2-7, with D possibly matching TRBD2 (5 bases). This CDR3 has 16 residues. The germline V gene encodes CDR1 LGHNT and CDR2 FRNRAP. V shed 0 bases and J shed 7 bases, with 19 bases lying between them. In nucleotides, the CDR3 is TGTGCTAGTGGTTTGGTAACGGGAAATGGTCTGGGGGAGCAGTACTTC. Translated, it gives CASGLVTGNGLGEQYF.

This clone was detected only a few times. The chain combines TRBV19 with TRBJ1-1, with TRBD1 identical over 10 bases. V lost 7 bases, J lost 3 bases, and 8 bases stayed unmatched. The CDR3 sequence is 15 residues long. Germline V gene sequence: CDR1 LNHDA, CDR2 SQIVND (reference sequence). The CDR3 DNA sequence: TGTGCCAGTACCTTGACAGGGGGCGCGGACACTGAAGCTTTCTTT. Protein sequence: CASTLTGGADTEAFF.

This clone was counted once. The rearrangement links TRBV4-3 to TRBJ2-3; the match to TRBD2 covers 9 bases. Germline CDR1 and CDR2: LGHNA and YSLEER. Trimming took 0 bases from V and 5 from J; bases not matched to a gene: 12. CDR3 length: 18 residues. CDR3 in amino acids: CASSQERGGSGRGDTQYF. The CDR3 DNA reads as TGCGCCAGCAGCCAAGAGAGGGGGGGTAGCGGGAGAGGAGATACGCAGTATTTT.

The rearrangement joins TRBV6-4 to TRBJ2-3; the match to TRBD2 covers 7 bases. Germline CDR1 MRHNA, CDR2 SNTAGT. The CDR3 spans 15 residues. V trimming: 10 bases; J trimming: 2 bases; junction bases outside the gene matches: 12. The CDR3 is CATSEAGTTTDTQYF. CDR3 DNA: TGTGCCACATCCGAAGCGGGGACGACCACAGATACGCAGTATTTT.

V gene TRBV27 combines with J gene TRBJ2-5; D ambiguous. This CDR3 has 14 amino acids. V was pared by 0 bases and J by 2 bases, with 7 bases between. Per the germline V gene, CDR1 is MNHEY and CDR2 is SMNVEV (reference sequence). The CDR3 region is CASSLSVTQETQYF. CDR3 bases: TGTGCCAGCAGTTTATCTGTCACACAAGAGACCCAGTACTTC.

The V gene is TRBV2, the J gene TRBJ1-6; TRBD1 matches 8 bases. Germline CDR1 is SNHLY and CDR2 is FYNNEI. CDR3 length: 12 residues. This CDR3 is CVNRQGTSPLHF. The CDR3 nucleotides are TGTGTTAATAGACAGGGGACGTCACCCCTCCACTTT.